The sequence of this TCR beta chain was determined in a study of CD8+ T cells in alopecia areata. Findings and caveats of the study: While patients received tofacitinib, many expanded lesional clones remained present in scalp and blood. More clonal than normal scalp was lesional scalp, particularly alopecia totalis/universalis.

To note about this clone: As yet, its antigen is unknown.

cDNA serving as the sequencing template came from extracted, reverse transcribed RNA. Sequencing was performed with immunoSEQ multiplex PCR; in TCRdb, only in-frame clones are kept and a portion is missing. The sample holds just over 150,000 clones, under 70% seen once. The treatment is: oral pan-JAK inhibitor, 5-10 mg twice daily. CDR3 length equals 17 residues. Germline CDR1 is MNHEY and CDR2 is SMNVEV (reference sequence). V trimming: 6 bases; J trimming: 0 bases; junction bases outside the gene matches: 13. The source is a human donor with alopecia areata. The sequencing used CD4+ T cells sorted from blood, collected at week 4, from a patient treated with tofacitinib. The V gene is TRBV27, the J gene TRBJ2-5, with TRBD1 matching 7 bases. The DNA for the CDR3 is TGTGCCAGCAGCCCAGATCTCGACAGGGAAGACCAAGAGACCCAGTACTTC. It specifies CASSPDLDREDQETQYF.